The sequence of this TCR beta chain was determined in a study of T cell responses to AZD1222 COVID-19 vaccine. The method was immunoSEQ multiplex PCR; TCRdb's version includes in-frame clones alone and lacks a portion of them. There are around 140,000 clones in the sample; 92% occur only once, and over 3% lies in the top ten. About this clone itself: The antigen is not known.

V lost 2 bases to trimming and J lost 0 bases; unmatched junction nucleotides: 5. Germline assignment: CDR1 SGDLS and CDR2 YYNGEE. The CDR3 covers 15 residues. Whole-study results and caveats: Donor demographics were predominantly white British with a female majority; clonal diversity may be underestimated. Spike-wide vaccine-associated CD4 TCRs dominated at 160-218 and 743-854.

Specimen: peripheral blood, collected on day 0 of AZD1222 vaccination. The receptor was derived from an adult in good health. The gene calls are TRBV9 and TRBJ2-7, with 7 bases lining up with TRBD1. The CDR3 nucleotides read TGTGCCAGCAGCGTTGCCGGGACAGTCTCCTACGAGCAGTACTTC. The encoded protein is CASSVAGTVSYEQYF.